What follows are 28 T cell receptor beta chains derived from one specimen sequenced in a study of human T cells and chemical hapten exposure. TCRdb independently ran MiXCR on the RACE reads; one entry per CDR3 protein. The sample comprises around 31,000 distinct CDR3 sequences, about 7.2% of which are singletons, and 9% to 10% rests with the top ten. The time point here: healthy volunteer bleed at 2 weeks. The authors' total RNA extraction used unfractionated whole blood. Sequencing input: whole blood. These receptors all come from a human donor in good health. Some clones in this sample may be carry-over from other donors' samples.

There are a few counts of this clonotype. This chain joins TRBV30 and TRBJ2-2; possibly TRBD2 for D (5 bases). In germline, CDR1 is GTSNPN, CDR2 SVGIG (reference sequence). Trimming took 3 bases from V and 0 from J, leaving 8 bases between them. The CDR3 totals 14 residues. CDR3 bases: TGTGCCTGGAGCGTACTAGCGAACACCGGGGAGCTGTTTTTT. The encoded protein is CAWSVLANTGELFF.

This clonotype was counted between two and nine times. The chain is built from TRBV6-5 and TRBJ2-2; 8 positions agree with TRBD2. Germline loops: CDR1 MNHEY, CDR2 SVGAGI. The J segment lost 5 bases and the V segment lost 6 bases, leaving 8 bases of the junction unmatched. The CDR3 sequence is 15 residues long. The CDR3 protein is CASSPTSELTGELFF. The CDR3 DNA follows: TGTGCCAGCAGCCCGACTAGCGAGCTAACCGGGGAGCTGTTTTTT.

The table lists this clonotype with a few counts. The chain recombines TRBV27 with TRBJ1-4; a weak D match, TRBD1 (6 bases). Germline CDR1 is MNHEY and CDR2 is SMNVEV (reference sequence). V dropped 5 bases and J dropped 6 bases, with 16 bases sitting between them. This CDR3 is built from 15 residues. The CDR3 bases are TGTGCCAGCAGTCTGAACAGGGACGTTTATGAAAAACTGTTTTTT. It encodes CASSLNRDVYEKLFF.

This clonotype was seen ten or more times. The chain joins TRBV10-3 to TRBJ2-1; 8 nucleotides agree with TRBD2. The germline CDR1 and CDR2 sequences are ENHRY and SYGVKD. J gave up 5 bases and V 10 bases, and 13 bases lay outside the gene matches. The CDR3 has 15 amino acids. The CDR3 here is CATLRTSGGNNEQFF. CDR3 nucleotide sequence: TGTGCCACCTTGCGCACAAGCGGGGGAAACAATGAGCAGTTCTTC.

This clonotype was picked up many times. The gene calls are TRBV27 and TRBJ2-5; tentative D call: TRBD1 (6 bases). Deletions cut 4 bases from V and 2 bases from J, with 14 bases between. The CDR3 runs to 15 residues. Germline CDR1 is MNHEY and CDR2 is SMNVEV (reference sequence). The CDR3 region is CASSYSLQGQETQYF. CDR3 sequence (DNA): TGTGCCAGCAGTTACTCCCTTCAGGGGCAAGAGACCCAGTACTTC.

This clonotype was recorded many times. CDR3 residues: CASSPDRGTGELFF. The CDR3, as DNA: TGCGCCAGCAGCCCGGACAGGGGGACCGGGGAGCTGTTTTTT. The V call is TRBV5-1, the J call TRBJ2-2; TRBD1 aligns across 10 bases. The CDR3 has 14 amino acids. J gave up 5 bases and V 4 bases, and 2 bases lay outside the gene matches. The germline V gene encodes CDR1 SGHRS and CDR2 YFSETQ.

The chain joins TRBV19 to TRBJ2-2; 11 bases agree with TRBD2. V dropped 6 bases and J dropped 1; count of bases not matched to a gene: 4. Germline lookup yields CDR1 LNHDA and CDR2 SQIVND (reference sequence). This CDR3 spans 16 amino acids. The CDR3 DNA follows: TGTGCCAGTAGCAGACTAGCGGGGCGGAACACCGGGGAGCTGTTTTTT. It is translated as CASSRLAGRNTGELFF.

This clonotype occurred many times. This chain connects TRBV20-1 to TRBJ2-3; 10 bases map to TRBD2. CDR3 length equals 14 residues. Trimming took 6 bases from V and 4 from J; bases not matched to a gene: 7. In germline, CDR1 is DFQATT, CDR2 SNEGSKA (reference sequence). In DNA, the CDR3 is TGCAGTGCGGAACTAGCGGGACCCCCAGATACGCAGTATTTT. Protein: CSAELAGPPDTQYF.

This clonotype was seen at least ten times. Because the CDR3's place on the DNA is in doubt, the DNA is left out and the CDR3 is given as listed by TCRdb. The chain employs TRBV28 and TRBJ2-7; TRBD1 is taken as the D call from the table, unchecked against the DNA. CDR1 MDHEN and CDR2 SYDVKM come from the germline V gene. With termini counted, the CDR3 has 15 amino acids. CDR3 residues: CASSSSGHGMGEQYF.

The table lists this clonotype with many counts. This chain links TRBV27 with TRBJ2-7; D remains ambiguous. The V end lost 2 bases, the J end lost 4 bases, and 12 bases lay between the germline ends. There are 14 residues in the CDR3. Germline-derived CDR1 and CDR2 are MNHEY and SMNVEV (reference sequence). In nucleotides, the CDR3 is TGTGCCAGCAGTTTAACGCTAGGTCGGTACGAGCAGTACTTC. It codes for CASSLTLGRYEQYF.

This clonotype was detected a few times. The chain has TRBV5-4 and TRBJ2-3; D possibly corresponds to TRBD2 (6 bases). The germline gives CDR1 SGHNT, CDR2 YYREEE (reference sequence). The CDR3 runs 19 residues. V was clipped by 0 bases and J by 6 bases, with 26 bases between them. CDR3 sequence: CASSLDASAPGNRRDTQYF. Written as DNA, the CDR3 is TGTGCCAGCAGCTTGGACGCTAGCGCCCCAGGAAATCGTAGGGATACGCAGTATTTT.

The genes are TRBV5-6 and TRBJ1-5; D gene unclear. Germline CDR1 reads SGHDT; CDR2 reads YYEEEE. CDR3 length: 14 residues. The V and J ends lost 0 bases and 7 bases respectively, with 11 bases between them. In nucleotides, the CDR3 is TGTGCCAGCAGCTTGGTGTCATCAGAGCAGCCCCAGCATTTT. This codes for CASSLVSSEQPQHF.

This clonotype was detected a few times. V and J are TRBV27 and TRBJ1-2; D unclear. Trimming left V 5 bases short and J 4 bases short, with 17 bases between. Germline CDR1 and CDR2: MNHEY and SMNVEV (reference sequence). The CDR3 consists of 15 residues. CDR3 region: CASSTSTYSLYGYTF. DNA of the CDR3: TGTGCCAGCAGTACCTCAACTTACAGCCTCTATGGCTACACCTTC.

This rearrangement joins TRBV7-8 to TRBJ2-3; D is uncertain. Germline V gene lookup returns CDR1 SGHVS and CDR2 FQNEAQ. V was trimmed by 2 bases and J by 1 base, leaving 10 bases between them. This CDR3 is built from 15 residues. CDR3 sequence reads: CASSLKLDCTDTQYF. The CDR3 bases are TGTGCCAGCAGCTTAAAGCTAGATTGCACAGATACGCAGTATTTT. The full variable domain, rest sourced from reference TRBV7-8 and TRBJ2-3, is GAGVSQSPRYKVAKRGQDVALRCDPISGHVSLFWYQQALGQGPEFLTYFQNEAQLDKSGLPSDRFFAERPEGSVSTLKIQRTQQEDSAVYLCASSLKLDCTDTQYFGPGTRLTVL.

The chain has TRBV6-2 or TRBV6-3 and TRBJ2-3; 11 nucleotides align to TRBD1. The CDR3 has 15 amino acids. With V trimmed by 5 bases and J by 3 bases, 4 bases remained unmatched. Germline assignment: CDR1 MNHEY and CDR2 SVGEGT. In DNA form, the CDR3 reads TGTGCCAGCAGTACGGACAGGGGGCGAACAGATACGCAGTATTTT. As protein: CASSTDRGRTDTQYF.

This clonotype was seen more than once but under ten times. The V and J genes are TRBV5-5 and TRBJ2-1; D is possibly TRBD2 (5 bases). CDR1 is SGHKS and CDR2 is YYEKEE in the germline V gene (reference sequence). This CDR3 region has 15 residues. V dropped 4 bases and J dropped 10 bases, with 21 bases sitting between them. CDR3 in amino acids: CASSRSLTTSGEQFF. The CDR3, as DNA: TGTGCCAGCAGCCGCTCCCTGACTACCTCGGGGGAGCAGTTCTTC.

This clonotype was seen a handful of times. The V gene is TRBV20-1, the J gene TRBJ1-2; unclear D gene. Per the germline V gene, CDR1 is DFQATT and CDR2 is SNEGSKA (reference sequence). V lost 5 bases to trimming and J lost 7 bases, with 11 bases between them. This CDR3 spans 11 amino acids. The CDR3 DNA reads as TGCAGTGCTCCCCTGTACCCTGGCTACACCTTC. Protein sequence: CSAPLYPGYTF.

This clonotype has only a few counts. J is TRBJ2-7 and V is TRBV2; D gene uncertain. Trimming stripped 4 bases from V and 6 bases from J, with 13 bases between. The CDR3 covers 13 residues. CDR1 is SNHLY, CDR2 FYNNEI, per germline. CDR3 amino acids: CASSGTDLGEQYF. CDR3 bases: TGTGCCAGCAGTGGGACGGACCTAGGCGAGCAGTACTTC.

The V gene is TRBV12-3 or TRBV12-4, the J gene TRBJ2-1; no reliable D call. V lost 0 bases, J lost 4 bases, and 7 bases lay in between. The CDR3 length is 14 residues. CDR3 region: CASSLAGLYNEQFF. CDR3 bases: TGTGCCAGCAGTTTAGCGGGATTATACAATGAGCAGTTCTTC.

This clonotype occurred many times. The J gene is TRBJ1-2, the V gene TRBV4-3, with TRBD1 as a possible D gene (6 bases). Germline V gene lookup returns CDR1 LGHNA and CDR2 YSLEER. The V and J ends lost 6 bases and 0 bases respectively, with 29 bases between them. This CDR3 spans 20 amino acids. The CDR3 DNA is TGCGCCAGCAGGCATAGTTTGGACAGCCCTTCTTACCTAGCTAACTATGGCTACACCTTC. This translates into CASRHSLDSPSYLANYGYTF.

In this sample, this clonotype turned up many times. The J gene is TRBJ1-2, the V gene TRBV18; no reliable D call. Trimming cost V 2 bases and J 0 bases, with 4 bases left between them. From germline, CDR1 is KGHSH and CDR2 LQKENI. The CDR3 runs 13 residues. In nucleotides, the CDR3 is TGTGCCAGCTCACCAACAGCTAACTATGGCTACACCTTC. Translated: CASSPTANYGYTF. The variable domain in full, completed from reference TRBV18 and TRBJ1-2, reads NAGVMQNPRHLVRRRGQEARLRCSPMKGHSHVYWYRQLPEEGLKFMVYLQKENIIDESGMPKERFSAEFPKEGPSILRIQQVVRGDSAAYFCASSPTANYGYTFGSGTRLTVV.

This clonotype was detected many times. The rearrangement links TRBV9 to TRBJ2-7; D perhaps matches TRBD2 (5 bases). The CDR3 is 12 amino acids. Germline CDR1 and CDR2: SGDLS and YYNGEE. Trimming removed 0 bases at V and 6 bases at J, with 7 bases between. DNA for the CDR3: TGTGCCAGCAGCGTAGGAGGGAGCGAGCAGTACTTC. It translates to CASSVGGSEQYF.

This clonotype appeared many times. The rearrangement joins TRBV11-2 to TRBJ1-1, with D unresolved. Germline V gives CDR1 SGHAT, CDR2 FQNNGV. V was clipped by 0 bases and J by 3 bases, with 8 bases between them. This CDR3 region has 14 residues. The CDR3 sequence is CASSLDGLDTEAFF. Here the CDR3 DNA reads TGTGCCAGCAGCTTAGACGGGCTGGACACTGAAGCTTTCTTT.

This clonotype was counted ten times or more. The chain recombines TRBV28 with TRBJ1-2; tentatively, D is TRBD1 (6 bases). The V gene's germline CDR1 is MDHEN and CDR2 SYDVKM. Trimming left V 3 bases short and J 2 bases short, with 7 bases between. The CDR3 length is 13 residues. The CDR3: CASSLDSNYGYTF. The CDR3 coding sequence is TGTGCCAGCAGTTTGGACAGCAACTATGGCTACACCTTC.

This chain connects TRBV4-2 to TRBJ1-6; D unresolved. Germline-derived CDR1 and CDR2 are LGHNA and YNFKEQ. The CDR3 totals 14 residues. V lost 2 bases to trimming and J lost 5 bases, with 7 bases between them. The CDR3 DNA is TGTGCCAGCAGCCAACGGGCAGATAATTCACCCCTCCACTTT. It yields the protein CASSQRADNSPLHF.

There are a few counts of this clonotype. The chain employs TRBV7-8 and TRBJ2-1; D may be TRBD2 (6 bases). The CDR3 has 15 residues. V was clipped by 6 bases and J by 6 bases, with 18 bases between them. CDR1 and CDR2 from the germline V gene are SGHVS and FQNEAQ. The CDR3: CASSFAPTRGNEQFF. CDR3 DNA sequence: TGTGCCAGCAGTTTTGCGCCGACTAGGGGCAATGAGCAGTTCTTC. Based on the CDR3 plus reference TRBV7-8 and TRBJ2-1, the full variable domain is GAGVSQSPRYKVAKRGQDVALRCDPISGHVSLFWYQQALGQGPEFLTYFQNEAQLDKSGLPSDRFFAERPEGSVSTLKIQRTQQEDSAVYLCASSFAPTRGNEQFFGPGTRLTVL.

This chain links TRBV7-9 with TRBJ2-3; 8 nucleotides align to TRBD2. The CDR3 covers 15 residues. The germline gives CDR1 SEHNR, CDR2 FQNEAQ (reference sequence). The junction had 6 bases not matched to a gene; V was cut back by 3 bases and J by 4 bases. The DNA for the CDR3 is TGTGCCAGCAGCTTCAGCGGGGGAAATTCAGATACGCAGTATTTT. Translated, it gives CASSFSGGNSDTQYF.

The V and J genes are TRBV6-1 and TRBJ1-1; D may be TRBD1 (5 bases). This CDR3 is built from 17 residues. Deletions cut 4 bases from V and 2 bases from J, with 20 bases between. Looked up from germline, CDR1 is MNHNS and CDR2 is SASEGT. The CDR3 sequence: CASSGLRGTGLNTEAFF. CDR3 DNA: TGTGCCAGCAGTGGTTTGAGGGGTACCGGCCTAAACACTGAAGCTTTCTTT.